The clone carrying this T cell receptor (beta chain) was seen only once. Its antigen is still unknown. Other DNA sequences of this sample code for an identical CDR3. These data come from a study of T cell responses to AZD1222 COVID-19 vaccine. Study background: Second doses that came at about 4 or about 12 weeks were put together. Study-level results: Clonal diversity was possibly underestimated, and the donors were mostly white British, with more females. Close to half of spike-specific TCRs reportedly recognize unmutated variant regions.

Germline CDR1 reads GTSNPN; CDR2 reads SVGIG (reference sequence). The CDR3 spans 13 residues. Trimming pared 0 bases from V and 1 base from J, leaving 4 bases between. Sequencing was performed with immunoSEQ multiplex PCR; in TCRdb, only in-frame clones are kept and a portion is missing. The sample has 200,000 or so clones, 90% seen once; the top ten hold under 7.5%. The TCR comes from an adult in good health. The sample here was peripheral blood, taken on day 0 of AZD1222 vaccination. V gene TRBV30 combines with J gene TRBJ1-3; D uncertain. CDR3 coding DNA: TGTGCCTGGAGTGTCCGATCTGGAAACACCATATATTTT. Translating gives CAWSVRSGNTIYF.